This T cell receptor beta chain was recovered during a study of shared clonotypes between healthy human individuals. As defined, naive CD8 cells were CD45RO-negative and positively selected for CCR7, with terminally differentiated effector memory CD45RA+ cells excluded. Findings of the study overall: Among a few donors, about 5% of naive CD4 clonotypes were found in common.

The data were produced by immunoSEQ multiplex PCR, yet TCRdb's version contains in-frame clones alone and is incomplete. Of roughly 2,000,000 clones listed, around 95% are singletons. On this clone itself: Its antigen is unknown.

Germline V gene sequence: CDR1 SGDLS, CDR2 YYNGEE. CDR3 length equals 16 residues. V lost 0 bases and J 0 bases, leaving 10 bases between the germline ends. This sequence originates from a man aged 18 to 30 in good health. Some clones in this sample may be carry-over from other donors' samples. The genes are TRBV9 and TRBJ1-3; D not certain. What was sequenced was naive CD8+ T cells from PBMCs. DNA for the CDR3: TGTGCCAGCAGCGTAGGTCCGTTTACCTCTGGAAACACCATATATTTT. As protein: CASSVGPFTSGNTIYF.